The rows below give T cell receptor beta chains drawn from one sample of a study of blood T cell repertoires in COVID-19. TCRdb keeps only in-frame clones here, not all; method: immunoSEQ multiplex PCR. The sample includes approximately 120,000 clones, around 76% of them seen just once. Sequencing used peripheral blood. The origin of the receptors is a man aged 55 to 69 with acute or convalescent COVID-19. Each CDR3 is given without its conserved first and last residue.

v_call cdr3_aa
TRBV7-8 ASSAGTAYSNQPQH
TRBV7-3 ASSSTGLVGGHEQF
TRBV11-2 ASSLAINQPQH
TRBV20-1 SASSSIPREKLF
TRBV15 ATSRYRDGYGYT
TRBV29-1 SVEGGPSSYNEQF
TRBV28 ASSLWAGQAVYGYT
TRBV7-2 ASSLGSGTANTEAF
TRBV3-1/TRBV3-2 ASSQEVARNTEAF
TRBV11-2 ASSLVRGPYNEQF
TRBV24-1 ATSDLLGTDTQY
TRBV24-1 ATSGLGQTVH
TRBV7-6 ASSSRRLAGPSGANVLT
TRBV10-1 ASSPSGAGTQY
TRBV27 ASSSLTTGSYEQY
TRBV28 ASSSRTGVTY
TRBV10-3 ATGWSGFGGTDTQY
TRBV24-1 ATSDRGDEQY
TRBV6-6 ASSGREGEAF
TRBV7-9 ASSVSRGGYYNEQF
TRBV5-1 ASSLGPGSSYNSPLH
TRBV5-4 ASSRARDGQAYEQY
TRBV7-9 ASSFILAETQY
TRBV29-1 SVYGDRAFSKNIQY
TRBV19 ASSRSTTQILG
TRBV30 AWSVLPLSSGANVLT
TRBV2 ASRFSGIWSEQY
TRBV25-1 ASRASGRGAGYT
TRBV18 ASSSDRLNSPLH
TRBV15 ATSRDGQPFGELF
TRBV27 ASSQPGQSNYGYT
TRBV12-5 ASGLVLSTEAF
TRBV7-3 ASSLLGQGSTDTQY
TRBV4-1 ASSQDRAGLFEQF
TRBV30 AWTEKDRVKTQY
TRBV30 AWSVQAGEAGELF
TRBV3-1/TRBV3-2 ASSLRQGRGYT
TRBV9 ASSARDRGTYEQY
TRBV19 ASSIRGGLAEAF
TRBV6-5 ASSYSRRDFSYEQY
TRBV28 ASSLTSGEQY
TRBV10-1 ASSDQTARGEAF
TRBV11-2 ASSLLPGNTGELF
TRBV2 ATLPGVMNTEAF
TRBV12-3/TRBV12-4 ASSYRGDQPQH
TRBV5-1 ASSLEGTGELF
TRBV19 ASSTRGSEAF